This TCR beta chain was identified in a study of PD-1 blockade in classical Hodgkin lymphoma. Looking at the study overall: Nivolumab was given intravenously to patients at 3 mg/kg every 2 weeks. Whole-study findings and limits: Patients were excluded if nivolumab began under 1 year after ASCT (the autologous transplant).

Documented time point: cycle 4 day 1 (C4D1), after 5 to 7 weeks of nivolumab. Autologous stem cell transplantation was followed by relapse in every patient, and brentuximab vedotin exposure varied. Complete response, partial response or progressive disease constituted the best response categories observed. The assay was immunoSEQ multiplex PCR, and TCRdb's table has in-frame clones only and misses some. Among tens of thousands of clones listed, 90% were seen once. This clone was seen only a few times. Its specificity is not known. Here the sequenced sample was peripheral blood mononuclear cells (PBMCs), taken before the fourth cycle of nivolumab. This receptor was taken from a human donor with classical Hodgkin lymphoma.

The CDR3 DNA is TGTGCCAGCAGAGGGTTCTTGGGACAGGGTCCAGATACGCAGTATTTT. Protein product: CASRGFLGQGPDTQYF. This sequence joins TRBV28 and TRBJ2-3; 9 nucleotides line up with TRBD1. The CDR3 has 16 amino acids. The germline gives CDR1 MDHEN, CDR2 SYDVKM. V was pared by 6 bases and J by 4 bases, with 11 bases of the junction left unmatched. The full variable domain, rest sourced from reference TRBV28 and TRBJ2-3, is DVKVTQSSRYLVKRTGEKVFLECVQDMDHENMFWYRQDPGLGLRLIYFSYDVKMKEKGDIPEGYSVSREKKERFSLILESASTNQTSMYLCASRGFLGQGPDTQYFGPGTRLTVL.